This paragraph covers one TCR beta chain sequence. Its antigen is unknown. Sequencing used immunoSEQ v3.0 at survey level. Method: immunoSEQ multiplex PCR; TCRdb's copy keeps in-frame clones and lacks some. The table lists more than 20,000 clones, over 75% of them singletons. The entry originates in a study of long-term antiretroviral therapy in people with HIV. The germline V gene encodes CDR1 SSHAT and CDR2 FNYEAQ (reference sequence). The CDR3 totals 14 residues. 1-10 million cryopreserved PBMC were held in samples before DNA extraction. Study results and caveats: Patients on ART gained diversity, which nonetheless stayed below transplant donor controls. Gathering of blood took place between about 2003 and 2018, possibly under older ART regimens.

This receptor was obtained from a man aged 50-59 years with HIV. This sample comprised unsorted PBMCs, obtained 0.3 years after starting antiretroviral therapy. The V call is TRBV7-7, the J call TRBJ2-1; a possible D gene is TRBD1 (6 bases). The CDR3 DNA sequence: TGTGCTGTATCGAACAGGGATGTATTTAGTGAGCAGTTCTTC. It yields the protein CAVSNRDVFSEQFF.